The present T cell receptor beta chain was sequenced within a study of blood T cells in healthy people across ages. The CDR3 consists of 18 residues. Trimming shortened V by 3 bases and J by 4 bases, and 23 bases separated the two germline ends. The V gene's germline CDR1 is MGHRA and CDR2 YSYEKL. PBMCs were isolated at a quantity of at least 6.5 million per sample. Sample-barcoded 5' priming and a J-beta primer mix drove a second PCR of about 6 to 12 cycles. From the 5' RACE reads, TCRdb called clonotypes with MiXCR, one entry per CDR3 protein. The data hold fewer than 2,000,000 distinct CDR3 sequences, with about 32% observed a single time.

V usage is TRBV4-1 and J usage is TRBJ2-3, with a weak D call TRBD2 (7 bases). The sequencing input was blood. This TCR was recovered from a woman aged 25 to 39 in good health. The CDR3: CASSHLPRGAGIADTQYF. CDR3 nucleotide sequence: TGCGCCAGCAGCCACCTACCCCGGGGGGCAGGGATAGCAGATACGCAGTATTTT.